This T cell receptor beta chain was profiled in a study of human T cells and chemical hapten exposure (dated by TCRdb to about 2021). In terms of the full investigation: For sensitization, 2% DPC in acetone was applied to a roughly 2 cm by roughly 2 cm area of upper inner arm skin. The libraries were sequenced as a pool, and the TCR yield per sample differed mostly because of small variations in library volumes within the pool. Patients additionally received weekly therapeutic DPC doses to the scalp throughout the approximately 25-week study period. Around 30 alopecia patients provided blood for TCR sequencing at one to four time points (pre-sensitization, 2, 6 and 24 weeks). Patch testing was done on the upper back using Finn chambers containing 0.01% DPC, and results were scored after 6 days according to International Contact Dermatitis Research Group standards. Patient blood was sampled pre-sensitization (week 0) and at 2, 6 and about 24 weeks after DPC sensitization. The patient cohort, mostly female, included alopecia areata with under or over 50% scalp involvement, alopecia totalis and alopecia universalis. The study tracked peripheral blood TCR repertoire changes in vivo during primary and secondary sensitization to the hapten diphenylcyclopropenone (DPC) in alopecia patients.

The full study reports these points: No change with DPC sensitization was found in the number of TCRs above 1 in 1000 frequency, and no evidence of global repertoire structure alterations was found. Expanded TCRs formed significantly more large CDR3 similarity clusters than pre-sensitization or healthy control sets, consistent with antigen-driven responses. Because every patient had alopecia, a presumed autoimmune disease, the patients' immune response might differ from that of healthy individuals. Patch test score correlated positively with the number of PT1 expanded TCRs, reaching significance at thresholds 8, 16 and 32 but not at 4. Repeated subsampling changed both the strength of the expansion versus patch-test correlation and the threshold at which that correlation became significant.

The time point label corresponds to: patch test 3, about 24 weeks after DPC sensitization. In the paper's terms, the treatment or condition label means: therapeutic diphenylcyclopropenone sensitization with weekly scalp DPC. Blood at each patch-test visit was drawn before the patch test was applied. Patients were eligible if aged 18 to 70, diagnosed with alopecia and judged suitable for DPC therapy, and pregnant patients were excluded. Total RNA was extracted from unfractionated whole blood that had been collected in Tempus Blood RNA tubes. Remarks on this clonotype: The clone's antigen remains unknown. Base qualities are not at hand, and no much larger clone is one base apart.

Preparation of the library involved RACE. TCRdb names NextSeq 500 as the instrument used. During library preparation, unique molecular identifiers were attached to individual cDNA molecules so that TCRs could be counted in a quantitative, reproducible way. Each blood RNA sample was used to sequence both TCR alpha and TCR beta chains. In the authors' own workflow: A median of around 96,000 TCRs per sample was observed, with a range of about 23,224 to 690,600. V, J and CDR3 annotation of the TCR reads was carried out using the Decombinator software suite. Every sample was subsampled to the same number of TCRs (28,000) for the PS versus PT1 abundance plots. Expanded TCRs were defined as absent before sensitization and observed at least eight times at the 2-week time point. The public reads were reprocessed in TCRdb via fastp at Q25 and MiXCR, keeping in-frame beta chains. Each CDR3 protein appears once, grouped with its most common genes and DNA. TCRdb, not the authors, supplied the V and J calls. The sample contains 150,000 to 200,000 distinct CDR3 sequences, around a quarter of them found a single time. Jointly, the top ten make up over 2% of the sample.

The clonotype was recovered from a middle-aged woman with alopecia areata. Some clones in this sample may be carry-over from other donors' samples. Here the sequenced sample was whole blood, taken in connection with sensitization to the hapten diphenylcyclopropenone (DPC).

The encoded CDR3 is CASSYLRERNEQFF. The DNA sequence follows: TGTGCCAGCAGCTACCTACGGGAGCGTAATGAGCAGTTCTTC. The chain is assembled from TRBV13 and TRBJ2-1; TRBD2 is a weak D gene call, 6 bases matching. The junction shows trimming of 4 bases on V and 7 bases on J, plus 14 bases between the germline ends. CDR1 and CDR2 are drawn from the germline V gene (reference sequence): PRHDT, FYEKMQ. The CDR3 runs 14 residues from the cysteine to the phenylalanine. Only CDR3 DNA is held: 42 bases, read in frame from base 1.